One sample yielded the 21 T cell receptor beta chains listed below, sequenced in a study of blood T cells in healthy people across ages (dated by TCRdb to between 2014 and 2017). The library was produced with 5' RACE. TCRdb records Illumina HiSeq 2500 as the sequencer. A second roughly 6 to 11 cycle PCR used a sample-barcoded 5' primer and a J-beta primer mix. TCRdb applied fastp at Q25 and MiXCR to the public reads, then kept only in-frame beta chains. Rows with a matching CDR3 protein are joined into one entry that keeps the most common DNA and genes. The sample includes more than 550,000 distinct CDR3 sequences, with 22% observed a single time. Of the sample, less than 25% falls within the top ten clones. The sequenced sample was blood. These TCRs come from a man between 70 and 80 years old in good health.

This chain links TRBV3-1 with TRBJ1-4; a weak D match, TRBD1 (6 bases). Between the trimmed V and J ends, which lost 0 bases and 8 bases, there was a span of 16 bases. The V gene's germline CDR1 is LGHDT and CDR2 YNNKEL (reference sequence). This CDR3 region has 16 residues. The CDR3 nucleotides are TGTGCCAGCAGCCAAGAGTTTGAGGGGGGTGGCGAAAAACTGTTTTTT. This encodes CASSQEFEGGGEKLFF.

This clonotype was seen a few times. This chain connects TRBV5-6 to TRBJ2-2, with 9 positions matching TRBD2. Germline V lookup: CDR1 SGHDT, CDR2 YYEEEE. Trimming at V came to 2 bases and at J to 5 bases, leaving 7 bases not matched to a gene. This CDR3 spans 16 amino acids. The CDR3: CASSFLAGVRTGELFF. In DNA form, the CDR3 reads TGTGCCAGCAGCTTCTTAGCGGGAGTGAGGACCGGGGAGCTGTTTTTT.

In this sample, this clonotype turned up a few times. The gene calls are TRBV14 and TRBJ2-1; the D is unclear. CDR1 SGHDN and CDR2 FVKESK come from the germline V gene. The germline V and J ends were trimmed by 3 bases and 8 bases, with 11 bases remaining between them. This CDR3 has 13 residues. The CDR3 region is CASSHHGSDEQFF. Here the CDR3 DNA reads TGTGCCAGCAGCCACCACGGGTCGGATGAGCAGTTCTTC.

This clonotype came up a few times. The gene calls are TRBV7-8 and TRBJ1-1; D uncertain. Germline CDR1 and CDR2: SGHVS and FQNEAQ. V was clipped by 5 bases and J by 2 bases, with 18 bases between them. The CDR3 consists of 16 residues. CDR3 protein: CASSGGSTGINTEAFF. CDR3 nucleotide sequence: TGTGCCAGCAGCGGAGGCTCGACGGGAATCAACACTGAAGCTTTCTTT.

CDR3: CASSLTSSDRGHGYTF. The CDR3 DNA sequence: TGTGCCAGCTCACTAACTTCCTCGGACAGGGGCCATGGCTACACCTTC. The rearrangement links TRBV18 to TRBJ1-2; 9 bases are a match to TRBD1. The CDR3 runs 16 residues. The ends lost 4 bases at V and 6 bases at J; junction bases unmatched: 12. Germline V gene lookup returns CDR1 KGHSH and CDR2 LQKENI.

This clonotype was found a few times. J is TRBJ2-6 and V is TRBV29-1; D uncertain. The CDR3 spans 15 residues. CDR1 and CDR2 (germline): SQVTM, ANQGSEA. Trimming removed 6 bases from V and 1 base from J, with 13 bases in between. The CDR3: CSVSTLGSGANVLTF. The CDR3 region has the DNA TGCAGCGTCTCGACGCTCGGGTCTGGGGCCAACGTCCTGACTTTC.

Turning to this clonotype: Being one base from a much bigger clone, this may be a read error. The chain has TRBV9 and TRBJ2-3; 7 positions match TRBD2. After removal of 4 bases from V and 2 bases from J, the junction contained 7 bases not matched to a gene. The CDR3 is 15 residues long. CDR1 is SGDLS, CDR2 YYNGEE, per germline. In nucleotides, the CDR3 is TGTGCCAGCAGCAGACCAGCGGGGAACACAGATACGCAGTATTTT. Encoded protein: CASSRPAGNTDTQYF.

This clonotype appeared a few times. The chain joins TRBV29-1 to TRBJ2-3; 10 bases align to TRBD2. Per germline, CDR1 SQVTM and CDR2 ANQGSEA. The J segment lost 1 base and the V segment lost 6 bases, leaving 10 bases of the junction unmatched. There are 16 residues in the CDR3. The DNA for the CDR3 is TGCAGCGTCGGAACAACCGGGACTAGCGGCACAGATACGCAGTATTTT. This codes for CSVGTTGTSGTDTQYF.

The chain combines TRBV19 with TRBJ2-5; D gene unclear. Germline CDR1 and CDR2: LNHDA and SQIVND (reference sequence). Trimming took 4 bases from V and 3 from J, leaving 9 bases between them. This CDR3 comprises 13 residues. The chain's CDR3 is CASSNGAEETQYF. The CDR3 DNA sequence: TGTGCCAGTAGTAACGGCGCCGAAGAGACCCAGTACTTC.

J is TRBJ2-3 and V is TRBV10-3; the D is unclear. The CDR3 has 15 residues. V lost 3 bases and J lost 6, with 16 bases in between. Germline V CDR1 and CDR2: ENHRY, SYGVKD. This CDR3 is CAISDVGNARDTQYF. CDR3 bases: TGTGCCATCAGTGACGTCGGCAACGCAAGGGATACGCAGTATTTT.

This clonotype was detected only a few times. The chain joins TRBV7-9 to TRBJ2-7; D is tentatively TRBD1 or TRBD2 (5 bases each). The DNA matches TRBJ2-1 better at its end, which makes the J call doubtful. The CDR3 extends over 14 amino acids. Germline V lookup: CDR1 SEHNR, CDR2 FQNEAQ (reference sequence). In DNA, the CDR3 is TGTGCCAGCAGCAGGGACGGTCGGCTCAATGAGCAGTTCTTC. Translated: CASSRDGRLNEQFF.

Details on this clonotype: This may come from a read error, since a much larger clone is one base off. The chain has TRBV29-1 and TRBJ2-4; a possible D gene is TRBD1 (5 bases). This CDR3 region has 14 residues. Germline values: CDR1 SQVTM, CDR2 ANQGSEA. V lost 0 bases and J 6 bases, leaving 12 bases between the germline ends. CDR3 amino acids: CSVEDSYRTNIQYF. For the CDR3, the DNA is TGCAGCGTTGAAGATAGTTACAGGACAAACATTCAGTACTTC. Full variable domain (missing parts from reference TRBV29-1 and TRBJ2-4): SAVISQKPSRDICQRGTSLTIQCQVDSQVTMMFWYRQQPGQSLTLIATANQGSEATYESGFVIDKFPISRPNLTFSTLTVSNMSPEDSSIYLCSVEDSYRTNIQYFGAGTRLSVL.

This chain joins TRBV6-2 or TRBV6-3 and TRBJ2-1; D is possibly TRBD2 (5 bases). V was trimmed by 6 bases and J by 10 bases, leaving 16 bases between them. Germline V lookup: CDR1 MNHEY, CDR2 SVGEGT. CDR3 length: 13 amino acids. The CDR3, as DNA: TGTGCCAGCAGCTTTCGCCCGGGATTAGAGCAGTTCTTC. Translated, it gives CASSFRPGLEQFF.

V and J are TRBV3-1 and TRBJ2-7; 7 bases are a match to TRBD1. CDR1 LGHDT and CDR2 YNNKEL come from the germline V gene (reference sequence). The CDR3 spans 12 residues. The trim removed 2 bases at V and 6 bases at J, leaving 1 base unmatched. The CDR3 sequence is CASSQTGAEQYF. CDR3 DNA sequence: TGTGCCAGCAGCCAAACAGGGGCCGAGCAGTACTTC.

This clonotype was seen ten or more times. The chain has TRBV4-2 and TRBJ1-4; D may be TRBD1 (5 bases). CDR3 length: 16 amino acids. Germline CDR1 is LGHNA and CDR2 is YNFKEQ. The V and J ends lost 0 bases and 5 bases respectively, with 13 bases between them. This chain's CDR3 is CASSQEVSGRNEKLFF. The DNA of the CDR3 is TGTGCCAGCAGCCAAGAAGTTTCGGGACGGAATGAAAAACTGTTTTTT.

The chain combines TRBV18 with TRBJ2-7; the D is unclear. The CDR3 runs to 13 residues. Germline V gene data show CDR1 as KGHSH and CDR2 as LQKENI. Trimming removed 2 bases from V and 5 bases from J, with 10 bases in between. Here the CDR3 DNA reads TGTGCCAGCTCACCAATCTTCGCAGACGAGCAGTACTTC. Protein sequence: CASSPIFADEQYF.

The chain combines TRBV20-1 with TRBJ2-3; D is possibly TRBD1 or TRBD2 (6 bases each). Germline CDR1 is DFQATT and CDR2 is SNEGSKA (reference sequence). Trimming removed 3 bases from V and 3 bases from J, with 13 bases in between. The CDR3 totals 14 residues. The CDR3 loop is CSASSGGRTDTQYF. The CDR3 DNA reads as TGCAGTGCTAGTTCCGGGGGCCGAACAGATACGCAGTATTTT.

This clonotype was seen repeatedly, ten times or more. The rearrangement joins TRBV29-1 to TRBJ1-1, with 7 nucleotides matching TRBD1. Germline values: CDR1 SQVTM, CDR2 ANQGSEA. This CDR3 spans 13 amino acids. V trimming: 7 bases; J trimming: 4 bases; junction bases outside the gene matches: 9. The CDR3 sequence: CSASTGWGTEAFF. As DNA, the CDR3 is TGCAGCGCCTCGACAGGGTGGGGCACTGAAGCTTTCTTT.

V usage is TRBV20-1 and J usage is TRBJ2-7; no clear D gene. The V end lost 1 base, the J end lost 2 bases, and 18 bases lay between the germline ends. Germline V gives CDR1 DFQATT, CDR2 SNEGSKA (reference sequence). This CDR3 is built from 16 residues. The CDR3 spells CSARALISKATYEQYF. CDR3 nucleotide sequence: TGCAGTGCTAGAGCCCTAATCTCCAAGGCTACCTACGAGCAGTACTTC.

The rearrangement uses TRBV18 and TRBJ1-5, with D perhaps TRBD1 (6 bases). The CDR3 runs 15 residues. The V gene's germline CDR1 is KGHSH and CDR2 LQKENI. V lost 3 bases and J 0 bases, leaving 9 bases between the germline ends. In DNA, the CDR3 is TGTGCCAGCTCACCTGGAGGGGGTAGCAATCAGCCCCAGCATTTT. It is translated as CASSPGGGSNQPQHF.

This clonotype was detected a few times. V usage is TRBV7-3 and J usage is TRBJ2-3, with TRBD2 identical over 10 bases. J was trimmed by 1 base and V by 4 bases; bases with no gene match: 5. Per germline, CDR1 SGHTA and CDR2 FQGTGA. This CDR3 comprises 16 residues. The CDR3 protein is CASSWGGTSGTDTQYF. CDR3 sequence (DNA): TGTGCCAGCAGCTGGGGGGGGACTAGCGGCACAGATACGCAGTATTTT.